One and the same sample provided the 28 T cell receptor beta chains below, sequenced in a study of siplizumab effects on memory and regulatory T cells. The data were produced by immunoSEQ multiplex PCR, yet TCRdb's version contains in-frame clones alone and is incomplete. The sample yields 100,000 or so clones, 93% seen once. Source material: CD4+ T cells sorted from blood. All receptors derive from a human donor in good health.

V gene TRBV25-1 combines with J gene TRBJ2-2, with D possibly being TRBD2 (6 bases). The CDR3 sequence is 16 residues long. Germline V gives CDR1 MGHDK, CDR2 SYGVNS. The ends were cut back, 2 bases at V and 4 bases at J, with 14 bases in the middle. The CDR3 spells CASSEQTSTSTGELFF. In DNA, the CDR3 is TGTGCCAGCAGTGAACAGACATCGACTAGCACCGGGGAGCTGTTTTTT.

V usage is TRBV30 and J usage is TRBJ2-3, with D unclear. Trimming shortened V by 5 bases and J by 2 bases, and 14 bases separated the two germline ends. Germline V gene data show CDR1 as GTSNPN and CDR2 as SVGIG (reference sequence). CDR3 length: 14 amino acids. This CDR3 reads CAWALKGLTDTQYF. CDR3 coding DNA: TGTGCCTGGGCCCTGAAGGGCCTCACAGATACGCAGTATTTT. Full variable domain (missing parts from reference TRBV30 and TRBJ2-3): SQTIHQWPATLVQPVGSPLSLECTVEGTSNPNLYWYRQAAGRGLQLLFYSVGIGQISSEVPQNLSASRPQDRQFILSSKKLLLSDSGFYLCAWALKGLTDTQYFGPGTRLTVL.

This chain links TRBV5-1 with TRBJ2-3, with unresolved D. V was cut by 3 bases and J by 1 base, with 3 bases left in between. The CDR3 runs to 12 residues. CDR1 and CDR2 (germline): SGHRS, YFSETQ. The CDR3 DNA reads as TGCGCCAGCAGCTCACGCACAGATACGCAGTATTTT. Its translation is CASSSRTDTQYF.

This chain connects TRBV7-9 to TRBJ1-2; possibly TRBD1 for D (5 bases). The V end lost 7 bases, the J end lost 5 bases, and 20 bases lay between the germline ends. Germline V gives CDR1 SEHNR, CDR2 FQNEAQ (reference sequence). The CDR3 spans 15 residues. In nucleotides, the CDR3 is TGTGCCAGCACGCCCCGAAGGACGGGGCTTTATGGCTACACCTTC. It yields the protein CASTPRRTGLYGYTF.

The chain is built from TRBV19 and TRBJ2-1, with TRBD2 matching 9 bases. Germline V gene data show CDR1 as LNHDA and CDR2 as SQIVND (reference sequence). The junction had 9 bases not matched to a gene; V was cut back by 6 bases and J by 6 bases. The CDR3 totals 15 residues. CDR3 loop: CASSLSGSYGNEQFF. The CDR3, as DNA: TGTGCCAGTAGCCTTAGCGGGAGTTATGGCAATGAGCAGTTCTTC.

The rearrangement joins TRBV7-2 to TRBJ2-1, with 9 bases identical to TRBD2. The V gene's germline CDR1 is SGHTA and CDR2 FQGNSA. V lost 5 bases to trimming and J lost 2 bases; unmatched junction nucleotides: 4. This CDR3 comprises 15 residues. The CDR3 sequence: CASSRTSETYNEQFF. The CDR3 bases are TGTGCCAGCAGCCGGACTAGCGAGACCTACAATGAGCAGTTCTTC.

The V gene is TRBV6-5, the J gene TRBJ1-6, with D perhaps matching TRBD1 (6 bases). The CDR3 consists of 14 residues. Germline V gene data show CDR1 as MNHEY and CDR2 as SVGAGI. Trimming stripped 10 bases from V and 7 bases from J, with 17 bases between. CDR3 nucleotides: TGTGCCACTTCCGGGACACTTGTGAATTCACCCCTCCACTTT. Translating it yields CATSGTLVNSPLHF.

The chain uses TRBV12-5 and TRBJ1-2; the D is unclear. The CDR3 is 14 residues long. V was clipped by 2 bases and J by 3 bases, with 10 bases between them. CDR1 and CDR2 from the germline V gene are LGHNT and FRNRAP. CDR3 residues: CASGLKGSDYGYTF. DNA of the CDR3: TGTGCTAGTGGTTTGAAGGGTTCGGACTATGGCTACACCTTC.

This CDR3 reads CASSLVLGGNTIYF. As DNA, the CDR3 is TGTGCCAGCAGCTTAGTTCTCGGGGGAAACACCATATATTTT. V usage is TRBV11-3 and J usage is TRBJ1-3; D unresolved. Germline CDR1 and CDR2: SGHNT and YENEEA. The CDR3 has 14 residues. V was shortened by 1 base and J by 4 bases, with 8 bases between the two germline ends. The variable domain in full, with the rest retrieved from reference TRBV11-3 and TRBJ1-3, is EAGVVQSPRYKIIEKKQPVAFWCNPISGHNTLYWYLQNLGQGPELLIRYENEEAVDDSQLPKDRFSAERLKGVDSTLKIQPAELGDSAVYLCASSLVLGGNTIYFGEGSWLTVV.

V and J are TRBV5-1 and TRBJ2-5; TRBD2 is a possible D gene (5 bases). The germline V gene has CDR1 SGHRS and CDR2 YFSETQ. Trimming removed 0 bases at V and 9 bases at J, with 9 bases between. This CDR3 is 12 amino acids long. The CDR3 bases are TGCGCCAGCAGCTTGGCGGAGGCGTCCCAGTACTTC. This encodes CASSLAEASQYF.

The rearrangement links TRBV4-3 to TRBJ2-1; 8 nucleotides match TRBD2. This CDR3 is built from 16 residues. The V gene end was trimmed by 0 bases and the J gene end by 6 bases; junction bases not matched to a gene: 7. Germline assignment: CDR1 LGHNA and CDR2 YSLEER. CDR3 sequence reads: CASSQDWREVLNEQFF. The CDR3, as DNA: TGCGCCAGCAGCCAAGATTGGCGGGAGGTCCTCAATGAGCAGTTCTTC.

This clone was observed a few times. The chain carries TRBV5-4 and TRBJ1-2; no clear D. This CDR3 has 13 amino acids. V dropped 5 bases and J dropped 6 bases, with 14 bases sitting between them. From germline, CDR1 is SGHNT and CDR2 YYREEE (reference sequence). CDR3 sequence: CASRVSRVDGYTF. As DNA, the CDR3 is TGTGCCAGCAGAGTAAGCAGAGTAGATGGCTACACCTTC.

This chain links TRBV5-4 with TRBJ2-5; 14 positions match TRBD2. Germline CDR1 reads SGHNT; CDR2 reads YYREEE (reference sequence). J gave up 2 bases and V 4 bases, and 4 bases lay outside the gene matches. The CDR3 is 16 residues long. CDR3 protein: CASSIGLAGGQETQYF. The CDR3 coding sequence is TGTGCCAGCAGCATAGGACTAGCGGGGGGACAAGAGACCCAGTACTTC. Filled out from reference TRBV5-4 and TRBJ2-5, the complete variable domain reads ETGVTQSPTHLIKTRGQQVTLRCSSQSGHNTVSWYQQALGQGPQFIFQYYREEENGRGNFPPRFSGLQFPNYSSELNVNALELDDSALYLCASSIGLAGGQETQYFGPGTRLLVL.

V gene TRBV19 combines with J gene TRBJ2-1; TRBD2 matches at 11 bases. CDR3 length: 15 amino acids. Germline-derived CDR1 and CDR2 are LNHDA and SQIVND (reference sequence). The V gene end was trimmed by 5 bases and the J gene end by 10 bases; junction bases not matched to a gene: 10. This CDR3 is CASSVLAGGPGEQFF. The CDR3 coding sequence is TGTGCCAGTAGTGTCCTAGCGGGGGGCCCTGGGGAGCAGTTCTTC.

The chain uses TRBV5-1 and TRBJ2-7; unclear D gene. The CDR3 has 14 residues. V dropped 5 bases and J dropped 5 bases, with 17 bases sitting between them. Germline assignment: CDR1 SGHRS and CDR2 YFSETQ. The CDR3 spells CASSSFLPVHEQYF. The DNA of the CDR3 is TGCGCCAGCAGTTCATTCCTCCCTGTCCACGAGCAGTACTTC.

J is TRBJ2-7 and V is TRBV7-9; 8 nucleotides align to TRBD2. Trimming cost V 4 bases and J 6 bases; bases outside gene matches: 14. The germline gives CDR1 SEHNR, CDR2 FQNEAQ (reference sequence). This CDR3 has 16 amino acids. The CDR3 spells CASSSPSGSGLREQYF. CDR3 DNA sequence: TGTGCCAGCAGCTCCCCAAGCGGGAGTGGTCTCCGCGAGCAGTACTTC.

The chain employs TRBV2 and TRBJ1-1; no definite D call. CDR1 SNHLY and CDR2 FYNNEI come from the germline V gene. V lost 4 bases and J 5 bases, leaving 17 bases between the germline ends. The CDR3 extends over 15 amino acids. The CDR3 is CASSGNLVPDTEAFF. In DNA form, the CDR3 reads TGTGCCAGCAGTGGGAATCTTGTCCCCGATACTGAAGCTTTCTTT.

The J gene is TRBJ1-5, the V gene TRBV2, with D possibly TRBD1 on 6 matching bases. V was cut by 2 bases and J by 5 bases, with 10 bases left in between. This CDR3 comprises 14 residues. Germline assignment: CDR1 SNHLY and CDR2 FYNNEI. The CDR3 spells CASSEYRDDQPQHF. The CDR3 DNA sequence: TGTGCCAGCAGTGAATACAGGGATGATCAGCCCCAGCATTTT.

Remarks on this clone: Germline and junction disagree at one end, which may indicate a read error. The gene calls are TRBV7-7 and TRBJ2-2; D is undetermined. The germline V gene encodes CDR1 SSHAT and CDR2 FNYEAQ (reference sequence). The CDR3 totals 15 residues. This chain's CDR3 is CASSLAPGNTGELFF. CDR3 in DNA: TGTGCTAGCAGCTTAGCTCCAGGGAACACCGGGGAGCTGTTTTTT.

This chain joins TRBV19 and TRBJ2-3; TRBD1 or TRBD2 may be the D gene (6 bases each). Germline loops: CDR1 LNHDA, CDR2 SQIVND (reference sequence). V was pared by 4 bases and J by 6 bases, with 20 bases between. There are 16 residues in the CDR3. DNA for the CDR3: TGTGCCAGTAGTAACCTACCGGGACAACGGGGGGATACGCAGTATTTT. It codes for CASSNLPGQRGDTQYF.

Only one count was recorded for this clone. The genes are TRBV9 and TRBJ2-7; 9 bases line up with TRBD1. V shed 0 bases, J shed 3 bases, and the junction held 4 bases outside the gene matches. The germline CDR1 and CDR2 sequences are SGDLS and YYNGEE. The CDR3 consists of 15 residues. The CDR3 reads CASSVGLDRGYEQYF. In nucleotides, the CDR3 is TGTGCCAGCAGCGTAGGATTGGACAGGGGCTACGAGCAGTACTTC.

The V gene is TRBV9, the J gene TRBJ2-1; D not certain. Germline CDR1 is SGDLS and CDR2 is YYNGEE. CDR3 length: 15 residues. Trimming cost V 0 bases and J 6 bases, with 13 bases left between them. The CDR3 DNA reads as TGTGCCAGCAGCGTAGAAGGTGTTCCGCGCAATGAGCAGTTCTTC. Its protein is CASSVEGVPRNEQFF.

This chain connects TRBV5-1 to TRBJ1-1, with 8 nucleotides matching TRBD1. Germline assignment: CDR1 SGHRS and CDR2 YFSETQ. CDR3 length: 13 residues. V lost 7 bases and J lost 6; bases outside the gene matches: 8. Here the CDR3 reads CASQDRGPAEAFF. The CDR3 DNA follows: TGCGCCAGCCAAGACAGGGGCCCAGCTGAAGCTTTCTTT.

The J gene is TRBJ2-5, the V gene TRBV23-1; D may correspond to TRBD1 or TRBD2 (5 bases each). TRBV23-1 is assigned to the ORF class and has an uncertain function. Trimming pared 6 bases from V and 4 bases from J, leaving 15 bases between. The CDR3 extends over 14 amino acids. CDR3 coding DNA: TGCGCCAGCAGAATTGGGGGAAGGGTAGAGACCCAGTACTTC. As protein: CASRIGGRVETQYF.

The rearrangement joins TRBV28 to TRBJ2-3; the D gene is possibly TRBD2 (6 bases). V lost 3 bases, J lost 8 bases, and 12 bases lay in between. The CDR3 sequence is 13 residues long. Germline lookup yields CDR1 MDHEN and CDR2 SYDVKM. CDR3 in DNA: TGTGCCAGCAGTTTCGGTTTGGGAGGTACGCAGTATTTT. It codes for CASSFGLGGTQYF.

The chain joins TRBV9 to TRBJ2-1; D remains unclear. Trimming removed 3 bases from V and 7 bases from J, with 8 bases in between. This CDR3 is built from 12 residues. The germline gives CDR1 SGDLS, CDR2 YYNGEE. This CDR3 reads CASSAWGNEQFF. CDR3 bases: TGTGCCAGCAGCGCCTGGGGAAATGAGCAGTTCTTC. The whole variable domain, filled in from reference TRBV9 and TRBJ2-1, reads DSGVTQTPKHLITATGQRVTLRCSPRSGDLSVYWYQQSLDQGLQFLIQYYNGEERAKGNILERFSAQQFPDLHSELNLSSLELGDSALYFCASSAWGNEQFFGPGTRLTVL.

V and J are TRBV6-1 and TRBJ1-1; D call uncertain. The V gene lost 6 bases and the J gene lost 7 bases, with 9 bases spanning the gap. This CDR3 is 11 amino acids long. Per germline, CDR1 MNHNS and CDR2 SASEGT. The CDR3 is CASSVGIEAFF. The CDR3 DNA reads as TGTGCCAGCAGCGTAGGGATTGAAGCTTTCTTT.

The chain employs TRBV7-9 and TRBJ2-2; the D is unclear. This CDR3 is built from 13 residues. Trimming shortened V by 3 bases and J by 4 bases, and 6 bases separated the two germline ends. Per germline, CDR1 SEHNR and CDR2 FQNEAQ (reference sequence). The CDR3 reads CASSFGVTGELFF. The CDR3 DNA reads TGTGCCAGCAGCTTTGGGGTCACCGGGGAGCTGTTTTTT.